Listed here are 14 T cell receptor beta chains from one sample, sequenced in a study of cytomegalovirus exposure and HLA in healthy donors. Both 60 Vbeta primers and 13 Jbeta primers went into the PCR. This table comes from immunoSEQ multiplex PCR, and its TCRdb copy is limited to in-frame clones, with some not included. Of roughly 93,000 clones detected, roughly three quarters appear once; the ten largest clones hold around 2.8%. The specimen was PBMCs. Every receptor here comes from a man aged 35 to 55 in good health and CMV-seronegative.

V usage is TRBV4-2 and J usage is TRBJ2-1; 15 nucleotides match TRBD2. With 5 bases clipped from V and 6 bases from J, the junction kept 8 bases outside the gene matches. CDR1 and CDR2 from the germline V gene are LGHNA and YNFKEQ. CDR3 size: 17 residues. In nucleotides, the CDR3 is TGTGCCAGCAGCACCCGGACTAGCGGGGGGGCCCTCAATGAGCAGTTCTTC. Translating gives CASSTRTSGGALNEQFF.

The rearrangement joins TRBV30 to TRBJ2-7, with D perhaps matching TRBD2 (7 bases). This CDR3 contains 16 residues. The ends were cut back, 0 bases at V and 6 bases at J, with 21 bases in the middle. Germline V gene lookup returns CDR1 GTSNPN and CDR2 SVGIG (reference sequence). The CDR3 coding sequence is TGTGCCTGGAGTGTAATTCCGGGGGGCCCTCAAAGCGAGCAGTACTTC. It specifies CAWSVIPGGPQSEQYF.

V is TRBV7-8 and J is TRBJ1-5; no clear D. V was pared by 2 bases and J by 2 bases, with 7 bases between. CDR3 length: 14 amino acids. Germline V gives CDR1 SGHVS, CDR2 FQNEAQ. CDR3 DNA: TGTGCCAGCAGCTTATTAGTCGGCAATCAGCCCCAGCATTTT. Translation gives CASSLLVGNQPQHF.

The rearrangement uses TRBV9 and TRBJ2-7; 7 bases fit TRBD1. Germline assignment: CDR1 SGDLS and CDR2 YYNGEE. The length of the CDR3 is 14 residues. The V and J ends lost 0 bases and 3 bases, in that order; junction bases with no gene match: 3. The CDR3 DNA reads as TGTGCCAGCAGCGTAGGACAGGGTAACTACGAGCAGTACTTC. Its translation: CASSVGQGNYEQYF. Filled out from reference TRBV9 and TRBJ2-7, the complete variable domain reads DSGVTQTPKHLITATGQRVTLRCSPRSGDLSVYWYQQSLDQGLQFLIQYYNGEERAKGNILERFSAQQFPDLHSELNLSSLELGDSALYFCASSVGQGNYEQYFGPGTRLTVT.

This clone appeared a few times. The chain has TRBV28 and TRBJ1-4, with D maybe TRBD1 (5 bases). CDR1 and CDR2 from the germline V gene are MDHEN and SYDVKM. This CDR3 is 13 amino acids long. Between the trimmed V and J ends, which lost 3 bases and 8 bases, there was a span of 10 bases. The CDR3 is CASSFVTAEKLFF. In DNA, the CDR3 is TGTGCCAGCAGTTTTGTGACAGCCGAAAAACTGTTTTTT.

This clone was seen only a few times. The chain employs TRBV5-1 and TRBJ1-4, with a weak D call TRBD1 (5 bases). Trimming took 0 bases from V and 8 from J, leaving 14 bases between them. In germline, CDR1 is SGHRS, CDR2 YFSETQ. The length of the CDR3 is 15 residues. DNA for the CDR3: TGCGCCAGCAGCTTGGGAACCCAGGGAAAAGAAAAACTGTTTTTT. Its translation is CASSLGTQGKEKLFF.

This sequence joins TRBV6-6 and TRBJ2-5; D is uncertain. There are 13 residues in the CDR3. Trimming shortened V by 5 bases and J by 1 base, and 8 bases separated the two germline ends. Germline V gene data show CDR1 as MNHNY and CDR2 as SVGAGI (reference sequence). CDR3: CASSPRGQETQYF. The CDR3 DNA follows: TGTGCCAGCAGTCCCCGCGGCCAAGAGACCCAGTACTTC.

The chain recombines TRBV9 with TRBJ2-3; D gene uncertain. Between the trimmed V and J ends, which lost 6 bases and 2 bases, there was a span of 13 bases. The CDR3 runs 14 residues. The V gene's germline CDR1 is SGDLS and CDR2 YYNGEE. The DNA of the CDR3 is TGTGCCAGCACCCCCCTGCGATCCACAGATACGCAGTATTTT. It translates to CASTPLRSTDTQYF. The complete variable domain, with remaining parts taken from reference TRBV9 and TRBJ2-3, reads DSGVTQTPKHLITATGQRVTLRCSPRSGDLSVYWYQQSLDQGLQFLIQYYNGEERAKGNILERFSAQQFPDLHSELNLSSLELGDSALYFCASTPLRSTDTQYFGPGTRLTVL.

V is TRBV4-2 and J is TRBJ1-3; D uncertain. Deletions cut 3 bases from V and 4 bases from J, with 13 bases between. Germline lookup yields CDR1 LGHNA and CDR2 YNFKEQ. The CDR3 runs to 15 residues. The CDR3: CASSQDPSGGNTIYF. The CDR3 DNA reads as TGTGCCAGCAGCCAGGACCCTTCGGGAGGAAACACCATATATTTT.

This chain links TRBV5-6 with TRBJ2-1; maybe TRBD1 (6 bases). The CDR3 has 17 amino acids. V lost 4 bases and J 8 bases, leaving 25 bases between the germline ends. CDR1 and CDR2 (germline): SGHDT, YYEEEE. CDR3: CASSIRGRGLPRDEQFF. In DNA, the CDR3 is TGTGCCAGCAGCATTCGTGGCAGGGGCCTCCCTCGCGATGAGCAGTTCTTC. Variable domain in full (rest from reference TRBV5-6 and TRBJ2-1): DAGVTQSPTHLIKTRGQQVTLRCSPKSGHDTVSWYQQALGQGPQFIFQYYEEEERQRGNFPDRFSGHQFPNYSSELNVNALLLGDSALYLCASSIRGRGLPRDEQFFGPGTRLTVL.

With regard to this clone: The junction shows a germline mismatch at one end, possibly a read error. This chain links TRBV4-3 with TRBJ2-1; TRBD2 agrees at 10 bases. Germline V gives CDR1 LGHNA, CDR2 YSLEER. This CDR3 has 12 amino acids. CDR3 DNA sequence: TGCGCCAGCAGCCCTCTAGCGGGGGACATCCTCTTC. This encodes CASSPLAGDILF.

This clone has only a few counts. The V call is TRBV10-3, the J call TRBJ1-2; possible D gene TRBD1, 6 bases. CDR1 and CDR2 (germline): ENHRY, SYGVKD. V was shortened by 0 bases and J by 3 bases, with 11 bases between the two germline ends. This CDR3 region has 15 residues. CDR3 sequence (DNA): TGTGCCATCAGTGAGTCGAGACAGGAGTACTATGGCTACACCTTC. Residues: CAISESRQEYYGYTF.

This clone has only a few counts. The CDR3: CASSVESAGSAGYTF. The CDR3 coding sequence is TGTGCCAGCAGCGTAGAGTCGGCAGGGTCGGCGGGCTACACCTTC. This chain links TRBV9 with TRBJ1-2; D possibly corresponds to TRBD1 (5 bases). The V end was cut by 0 bases, the J end by 8 bases, with 17 bases between. This CDR3 is 15 amino acids long. Germline V gene lookup returns CDR1 SGDLS and CDR2 YYNGEE.

V is TRBV19 and J is TRBJ1-1, with 7 bases aligning to TRBD1. The germline gives CDR1 LNHDA, CDR2 SQIVND (reference sequence). V trimming: 7 bases; J trimming: 2 bases; junction bases outside the gene matches: 7. CDR3 length equals 14 residues. CDR3 coding DNA: TGTGCCAGTAAACAGGGGTTCTATAACACTGAAGCTTTCTTT. Its translation is CASKQGFYNTEAFF.